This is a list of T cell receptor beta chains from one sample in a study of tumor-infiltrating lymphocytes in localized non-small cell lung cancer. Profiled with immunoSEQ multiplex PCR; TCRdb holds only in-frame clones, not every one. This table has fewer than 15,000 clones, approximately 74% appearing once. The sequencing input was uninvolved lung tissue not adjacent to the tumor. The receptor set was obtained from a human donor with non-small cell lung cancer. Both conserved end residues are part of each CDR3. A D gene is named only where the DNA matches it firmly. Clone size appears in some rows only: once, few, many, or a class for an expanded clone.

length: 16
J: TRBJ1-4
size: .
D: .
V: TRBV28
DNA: TGTGCCAGCACTTTCACCCGGGGCAGACCTAATGAAAAACTGTTTTTT
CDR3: CASTFTRGRPNEKLFF

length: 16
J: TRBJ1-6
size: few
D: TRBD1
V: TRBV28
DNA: TGTGCCAGCAGTCCACGACAGGGGACCGGGAATTCACCCCTCCACTTT
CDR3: CASSPRQGTGNSPLHF

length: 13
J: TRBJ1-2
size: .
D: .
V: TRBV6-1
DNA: TGTGCCAGCGTCAGGGGAGCTAACTATGGCTACACCTTC
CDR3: CASVRGANYGYTF

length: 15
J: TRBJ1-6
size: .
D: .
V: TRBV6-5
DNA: TGTGCCAGCAGTTACGGGCGAGTAGCTAATTCACCCCTCCACTTT
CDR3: CASSYGRVANSPLHF

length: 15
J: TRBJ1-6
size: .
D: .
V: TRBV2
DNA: TGTGCCAGCACTCCTATAACAGGCGATAATTCACCCCTCCACTTT
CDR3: CASTPITGDNSPLHF

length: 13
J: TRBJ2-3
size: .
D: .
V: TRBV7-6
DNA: TGTGCCAGCAGCTTCGGGGAAGCAGATACGCAGTATTTT
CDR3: CASSFGEADTQYF

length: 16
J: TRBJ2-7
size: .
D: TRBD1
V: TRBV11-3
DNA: TGTGCCAGCAGCCCCTTGGGGACAGGGGGTAGCTACGAGCAGTACTTC
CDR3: CASSPLGTGGSYEQYF

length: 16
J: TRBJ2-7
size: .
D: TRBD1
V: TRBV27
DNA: TGTGCCAGCAGTTTTGCCCAGCCGGGACAGGGCTACGAGCAGTACTTC
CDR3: CASSFAQPGQGYEQYF

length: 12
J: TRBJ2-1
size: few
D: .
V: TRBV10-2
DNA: TGCGCCAGCAGGGGACATCTCAATGAGCAGTTCTTC
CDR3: CASRGHLNEQFF

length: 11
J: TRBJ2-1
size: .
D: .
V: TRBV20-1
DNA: TGCAGTGTCGGGCAGAACAATGAGCAGTTCTTC
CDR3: CSVGQNNEQFF

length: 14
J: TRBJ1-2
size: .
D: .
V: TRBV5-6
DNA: TGTGCCAGCACCCCGACACGGGGGGCTTACGGCTACACCTTC
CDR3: CASTPTRGAYGYTF

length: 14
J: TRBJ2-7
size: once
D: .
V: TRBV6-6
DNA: TGTGCCAGCCGGCCAACAGCGCTTCGCTACGAGCAGTACTTC
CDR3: CASRPTALRYEQYF

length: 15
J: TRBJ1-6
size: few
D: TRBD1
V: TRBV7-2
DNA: TGTGCCAGCAGCTGGACAGGGGGCGGCAATTCACCCCTCCACTTT
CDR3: CASSWTGGGNSPLHF

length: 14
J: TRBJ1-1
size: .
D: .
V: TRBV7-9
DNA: TGTGCCAGCAGCTCGACAGCGCCAGACACTGAAGCTTTCTTT
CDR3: CASSSTAPDTEAFF

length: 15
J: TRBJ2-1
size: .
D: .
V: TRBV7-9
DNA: TGTGCCAGCAAAGGGGGGCCTAGCTCCTACAATGAGCAGTTCTTC
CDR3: CASKGGPSSYNEQFF

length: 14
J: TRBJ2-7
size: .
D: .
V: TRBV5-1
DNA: TGCGCCAGCAGCTTGGCGGGAGCTTCCAACGAGCAGTACTTC
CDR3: CASSLAGASNEQYF

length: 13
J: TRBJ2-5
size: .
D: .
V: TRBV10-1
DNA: TGCGCCAGCAGTGAAGGAGGGGTTGAGACCCAGTACTTC
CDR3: CASSEGGVETQYF

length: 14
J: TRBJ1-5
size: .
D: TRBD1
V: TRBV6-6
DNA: TGTGCCAGCAGTGCTCAGACAGGGGAACAGCCCCAGCATTTT
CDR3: CASSAQTGEQPQHF

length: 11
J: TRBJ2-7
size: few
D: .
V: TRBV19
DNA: TGTGCCAGTAGAGTAGGGGACGAGCAGTACTTC
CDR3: CASRVGDEQYF

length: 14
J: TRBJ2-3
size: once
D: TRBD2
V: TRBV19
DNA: TGTGCCAGTAGTGGTTTCGGGGGGATAGATACGCAGTATTTT
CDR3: CASSGFGGIDTQYF

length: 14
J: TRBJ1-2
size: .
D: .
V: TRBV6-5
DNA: TGTGCCAGCAGTTACTCCAACCAGAACTATGGCTACACCTTC
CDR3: CASSYSNQNYGYTF

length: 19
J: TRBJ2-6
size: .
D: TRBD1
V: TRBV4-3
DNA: TGCGCCAGCAGCCAAGATCGCCTGGACAGGGTCTCTGGGGCCAACGTCCTGACTTTC
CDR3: CASSQDRLDRVSGANVLTF

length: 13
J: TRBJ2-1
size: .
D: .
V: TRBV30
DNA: TGTGCCTGGAGTTCAATGGGTTTCAATGAGCAGTTCTTC
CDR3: CAWSSMGFNEQFF

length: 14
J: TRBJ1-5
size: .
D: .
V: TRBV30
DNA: TGTGCCTGGAGTGGATGGGGGACCAATCAGCCCCAGCATTTT
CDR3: CAWSGWGTNQPQHF

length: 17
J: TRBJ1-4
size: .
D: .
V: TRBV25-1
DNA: TGTGCCAGCAGTGAATATAGCGGAGGGCGTTCTAATGAAAAACTGTTTTTT
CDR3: CASSEYSGGRSNEKLFF

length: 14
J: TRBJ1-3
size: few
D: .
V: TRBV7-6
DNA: TGTGCCAGCAGCCCCGGACAGAGAAGAAACACCATATATTTT
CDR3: CASSPGQRRNTIYF

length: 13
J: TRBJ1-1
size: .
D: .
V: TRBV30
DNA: TGTGCCTGGAGCAGGGGAAGTTACCCTGAAGCTTTCTTT
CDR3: CAWSRGSYPEAFF

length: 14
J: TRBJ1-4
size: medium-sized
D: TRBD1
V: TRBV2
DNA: TGTGCCAGCAGTGCGGACAGGGGTTATGGAAAACTGTTTTTT
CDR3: CASSADRGYGKLFF

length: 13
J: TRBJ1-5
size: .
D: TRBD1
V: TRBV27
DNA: TGTGCCAGCAGTTTGACAGGGCGCCAGCCCCAGCATTTT
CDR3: CASSLTGRQPQHF

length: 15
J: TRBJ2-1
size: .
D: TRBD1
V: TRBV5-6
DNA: TGTGCCAGCAGCTTGAGACAGGGGGGATACAATGAGCAGTTCTTC
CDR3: CASSLRQGGYNEQFF

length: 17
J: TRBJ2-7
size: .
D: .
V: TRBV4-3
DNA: TGCGCCAGCAGCCAAGATATGAGCGTCGGGACCGCCTACGAGCAGTACTTC
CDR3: CASSQDMSVGTAYEQYF

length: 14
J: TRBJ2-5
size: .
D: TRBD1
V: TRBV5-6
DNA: TGTGCCAGCAGCTCGAGACAGGGTGGGGGGACCCAGTACTTC
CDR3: CASSSRQGGGTQYF

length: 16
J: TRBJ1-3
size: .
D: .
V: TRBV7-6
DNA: TGTGCCAGCAGCGCGGGAAGGGGCCGTCGTGGAAACACCATATATTTT
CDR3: CASSAGRGRRGNTIYF

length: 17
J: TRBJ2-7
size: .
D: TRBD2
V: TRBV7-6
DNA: TGTGCCAGCAGCTTAGCGCCTTATAGCGGGGGGGCTAACGAGCAGTACTTC
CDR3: CASSLAPYSGGANEQYF

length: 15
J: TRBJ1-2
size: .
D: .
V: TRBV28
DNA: TGTGCCAGCAGTTTAGGGACTCCCCGGACGAGAGGCTACACCTTC
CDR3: CASSLGTPRTRGYTF

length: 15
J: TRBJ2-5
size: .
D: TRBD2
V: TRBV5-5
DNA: TGTGCCAGCTGGGGGGTAGCGGGGGACCAAGAGACCCAGTACTTC
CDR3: CASWGVAGDQETQYF

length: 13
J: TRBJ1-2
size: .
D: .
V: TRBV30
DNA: TGTGCCTGGACAAGGGGTTTTGACTATGGCTACACCTTC
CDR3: CAWTRGFDYGYTF

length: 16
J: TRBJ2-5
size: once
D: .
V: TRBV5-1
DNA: TGCGCCAGCAGCCCCCGAGGTCTACCCCCGGGGGAGACCCAGTACTTC
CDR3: CASSPRGLPPGETQYF

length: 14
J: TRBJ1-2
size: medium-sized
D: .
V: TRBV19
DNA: TGTGCCAGTAGTTTCGGGGGACTCATCTATGGCTACACCTTC
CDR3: CASSFGGLIYGYTF

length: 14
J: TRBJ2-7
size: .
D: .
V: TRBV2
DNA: TGTGCCAGCAGTGAATTCCAGGGAGCCTACGAGCAGTACTTC
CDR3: CASSEFQGAYEQYF

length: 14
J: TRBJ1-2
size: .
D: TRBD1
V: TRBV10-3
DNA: TGTGCCATCAGCCTGACAGGGGACACCTATGGCTACACCTTC
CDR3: CAISLTGDTYGYTF

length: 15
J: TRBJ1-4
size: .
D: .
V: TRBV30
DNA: TGTGCCTGGAGTGTACTGAGGGGGGTTAATGAAAAACTGTTTTTT
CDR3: CAWSVLRGVNEKLFF

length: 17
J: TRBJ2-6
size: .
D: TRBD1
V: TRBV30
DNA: TGTGCCTGGAGTGTTGGTCAGGGGGCGTCTGGGGCCAACGTCCTGACTTTC
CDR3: CAWSVGQGASGANVLTF

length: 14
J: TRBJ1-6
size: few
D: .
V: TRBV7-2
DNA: TGTGCCATCGCACCGGGACAACCTAATTCACCCCTCCACTTT
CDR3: CAIAPGQPNSPLHF

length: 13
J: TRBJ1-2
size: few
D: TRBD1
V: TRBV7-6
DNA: TGTGCCAGCAGCCCAGGACAGGGCTATGGCTACACCTTC
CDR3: CASSPGQGYGYTF

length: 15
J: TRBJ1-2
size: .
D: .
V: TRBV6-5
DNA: TGTGCCAGCAGTTACTCGGGTGGCAGCAACTATGGCTACACCTTC
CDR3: CASSYSGGSNYGYTF

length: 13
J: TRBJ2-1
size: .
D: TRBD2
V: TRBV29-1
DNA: TGCAGCGTTGAAGGTAGCGGGAGTGATGAGCAGTTCTTC
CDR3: CSVEGSGSDEQFF

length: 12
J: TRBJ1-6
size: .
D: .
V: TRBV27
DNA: TGTGCCAGCAGGGTATTCAATTCACCCCTCCACTTT
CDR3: CASRVFNSPLHF

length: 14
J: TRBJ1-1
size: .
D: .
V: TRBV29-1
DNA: TGCAGCGGGACGGCGGGGAGCCAGAACACTGAAGCTTTCTTT
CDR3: CSGTAGSQNTEAFF

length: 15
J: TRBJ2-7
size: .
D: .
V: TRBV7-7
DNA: TGTGCTAGCAGCTTAGAAGGTGCAGGGGCGGACGAGCAGTACTTC
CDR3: CASSLEGAGADEQYF

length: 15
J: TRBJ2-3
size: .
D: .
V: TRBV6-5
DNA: TGTGCCAGCAGTCCTCGCGTTGGAGTGATTAGTACGCAGTATTTT
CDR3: CASSPRVGVISTQYF